The clone carrying this TCR beta chain came up many times. This sample is drawn from a study of T cells in Graves' hyperthyroidism and ophthalmopathy. Germline CDR1 and CDR2: MDHEN and SYDVKM. V lost 5 bases and J lost 0, with 12 bases in between. The CDR3 runs to 15 residues. There were TCR beta CDR3 regions amplified from RNA transcripts. HTBI primers were used for first-round RT-PCR of the TCR CDR3. TCRdb processed the multiplex PCR reads anew with MiXCR; each CDR3 protein has one entry. This sample yields hundreds of thousands of distinct CDR3 sequences, of which 12% to 15% are seen a single time; around 9.6% belongs to the top ten.

Input material: blood. This clonotype was sampled from a woman younger than 35 with Graves' hyperthyroidism. The chain recombines TRBV28 with TRBJ2-3; D might be TRBD2 (5 bases). The CDR3 spells CASSQDFASTDTQYF. The CDR3 DNA reads as TGTGCCAGCAGTCAGGACTTCGCTAGCACAGATACGCAGTATTTT.